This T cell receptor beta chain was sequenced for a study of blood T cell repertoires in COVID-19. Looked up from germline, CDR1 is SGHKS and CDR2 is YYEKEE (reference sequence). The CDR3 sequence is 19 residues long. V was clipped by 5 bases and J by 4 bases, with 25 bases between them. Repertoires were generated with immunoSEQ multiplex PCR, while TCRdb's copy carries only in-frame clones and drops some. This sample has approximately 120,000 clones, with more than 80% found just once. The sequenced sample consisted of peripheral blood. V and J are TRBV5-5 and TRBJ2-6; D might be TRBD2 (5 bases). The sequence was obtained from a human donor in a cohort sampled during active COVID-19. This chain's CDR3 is CASRSAWVSTGYGANVLTF. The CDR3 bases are TGTGCCAGCAGGTCCGCGTGGGTTTCTACGGGGTACGGGGCCAACGTCCTGACTTTC.